This entry lists 21 T cell receptor beta chains sequenced from one sample in a study of technical replicates of blood from several donors. Using immunoSEQ multiplex PCR, the repertoire was profiled, and TCRdb retains in-frame clones only, with some absent. The table includes 55,000 to 85,000 clones, around 97% detected once. The sample was T cells isolated from PBMCs. Receptors originate from a human donor in good health.

The chain employs TRBV2 and TRBJ2-1, with D maybe TRBD1 (6 bases). The CDR3 covers 12 residues. V lost 7 bases, J lost 10 bases, and 14 bases lay in between. Germline CDR1 SNHLY, CDR2 FYNNEI. CDR3 DNA: TGTGCCAGCAACACAGGGTCAAGCGAGCAGTTCTTC. This gives the protein CASNTGSSEQFF.

V and J are TRBV6-5 and TRBJ1-3; D not certain. CDR3 size: 14 residues. The germline V gene encodes CDR1 MNHEY and CDR2 SVGAGI. The germline V and J ends were trimmed by 7 bases and 4 bases, with 14 bases remaining between them. CDR3: CASKRSVVGNTIYF. The CDR3 nucleotides are TGTGCCAGCAAACGGTCTGTTGTGGGAAACACCATATATTTT.

The J gene is TRBJ1-2, the V gene TRBV30; D gene ambiguous. Trimming took 2 bases from V and 7 from J, leaving 11 bases between them. The V gene's germline CDR1 is GTSNPN and CDR2 SVGIG (reference sequence). The CDR3 extends over 12 amino acids. The CDR3 DNA reads TGTGCCTGGAGTTTGTATTATTCTGGCTACACCTTC. As protein: CAWSLYYSGYTF.

The chain joins TRBV27 to TRBJ2-7; 7 nucleotides match TRBD1. The CDR3 is 14 amino acids. Trimming removed 6 bases from V and 3 bases from J; junction bases left unmatched: 8. CDR1 MNHEY and CDR2 SMNVEV come from the germline V gene (reference sequence). The chain's CDR3 is CASSPGTANYEQYF. The DNA of the CDR3 is TGTGCCAGCAGCCCCGGGACAGCGAACTACGAGCAGTACTTC.

The V gene is TRBV4-1, the J gene TRBJ2-1, with TRBD2 identical over 8 bases. This CDR3 region has 18 residues. Germline V CDR1 and CDR2: MGHRA, YSYEKL. V lost 1 base to trimming and J lost 4 bases; unmatched junction nucleotides: 12. CDR3 nucleotides: TGCGCCAGCAGCCAAGTGCGGGGGGCCGACCATCTTTACAATGAGCAGTTCTTC. Protein: CASSQVRGADHLYNEQFF.

V gene TRBV28 combines with J gene TRBJ2-5, with 8 bases identical to TRBD2. This CDR3 contains 15 residues. Losses at the gene ends were 5 bases for V and 7 bases for J; bases not matched to a gene: 12. Germline CDR1 is MDHEN and CDR2 is SYDVKM. CDR3 DNA sequence: TGTGCCAGCAGTCAAAGCGGGGGCCTAGGATGGACCCAGTACTTC. It specifies CASSQSGGLGWTQYF.

This clone was seen a single time. J is TRBJ2-1 and V is TRBV5-4; 7 positions agree with TRBD1. V trimming: 0 bases; J trimming: 2 bases; junction bases outside the gene matches: 2. Germline V gene data show CDR1 as SGHNT and CDR2 as YYREEE (reference sequence). CDR3 length: 15 residues. The CDR3 DNA follows: TGTGCCAGCAGCTTGGGAGGGGGCACCTACAATGAGCAGTTCTTC. As protein: CASSLGGGTYNEQFF.

The chain uses TRBV7-9 and TRBJ2-7, with D possibly TRBD1 on 5 matching bases. CDR1 SEHNR and CDR2 FQNEAQ come from the germline V gene (reference sequence). V was trimmed by 7 bases and J by 7 bases, leaving 17 bases between them. This CDR3 has 13 residues. CDR3 residues: CASIERGLGEQYF. The DNA of the CDR3 is TGTGCCAGCATCGAAAGGGGATTGGGGGAGCAGTACTTC. The variable domain in full, completed from reference TRBV7-9 and TRBJ2-7, reads DTGVSQNPRHKITKRGQNVTFRCDPISEHNRLYWYRQTLGQGPEFLTYFQNEAQLEKSRLLSDRFSAERPKGSFSTLEIQRTEQGDSAMYLCASIERGLGEQYFGPGTRLTVT.

This chain joins TRBV5-6 and TRBJ2-1; possibly TRBD2 for D (5 bases). CDR3 length: 16 residues. Germline V lookup: CDR1 SGHDT, CDR2 YYEEEE. V was trimmed by 2 bases and J by 2 bases, leaving 14 bases between them. The CDR3 spells CASSFLLTTTYNEQFF. CDR3 nucleotides: TGTGCCAGCAGCTTTCTATTGACTACCACCTACAATGAGCAGTTCTTC.

V and J are TRBV14 and TRBJ2-5, with TRBD1 as a possible D gene (5 bases). V dropped 1 base and J dropped 5 bases, with 17 bases sitting between them. CDR3 size: 16 residues. Germline V gene sequence: CDR1 SGHDN, CDR2 FVKESK. Here the CDR3 reads CASSQGASGIIETQYF. CDR3 nucleotides: TGTGCCAGCAGCCAAGGAGCTTCAGGGATTATCGAGACCCAGTACTTC. Combining the CDR3 with reference TRBV14 and TRBJ2-5 gives the whole variable domain EAGVTQFPSHSVIEKGQTVTLRCDPISGHDNLYWYRRVMGKEIKFLLHFVKESKQDESGMPNNRFLAERTGGTYSTLKVQPAELEDSGVYFCASSQGASGIIETQYFGPGTRLLVL.

J is TRBJ1-3 and V is TRBV5-1; TRBD1 might be the D (5 bases). Germline CDR1 is SGHRS and CDR2 is YFSETQ. V was pared by 3 bases and J by 1 base, with 11 bases between. This CDR3 comprises 15 residues. The DNA for the CDR3 is TGCGCCAGCAGCTCGGTCGGGGGATCTGGAAACACCATATATTTT. This sequence encodes CASSSVGGSGNTIYF.

This chain uses TRBV29-1 with TRBJ2-5; weak D call: TRBD2 (6 bases). CDR3 length: 13 residues. V lost 6 bases and J 1 base, leaving 12 bases between the germline ends. The germline CDR1 and CDR2 sequences are SQVTM and ANQGSEA. The CDR3 DNA reads TGCAGCGTCGGGGGACTCTTCCAAGAGACCCAGTACTTC. Amino acid sequence: CSVGGLFQETQYF.

This clone was found once. The CDR3 sequence is CASSQVYSGSVGELFF. Here the CDR3 DNA reads TGTGCCAGCAGCCAAGTTTATAGCGGAAGTGTCGGGGAGCTGTTTTTT. The V gene is TRBV14, the J gene TRBJ2-2; weak D call: TRBD2 (6 bases). The V end lost 1 base, the J end lost 7 bases, and 16 bases lay between the germline ends. The CDR3 totals 16 residues. CDR1 and CDR2 from the germline V gene are SGHDN and FVKESK.

The chain carries TRBV11-2 and TRBJ2-7; 7 positions agree with TRBD1. The length of the CDR3 is 15 residues. V lost 5 bases and J lost 0; bases outside the gene matches: 7. In germline, CDR1 is SGHAT, CDR2 FQNNGV. CDR3 amino acids: CASSPIQGSSYEQYF. The CDR3 DNA reads as TGTGCCAGCAGCCCAATACAGGGGAGCTCCTACGAGCAGTACTTC.

The CDR3 nucleotides read TGTGCCAGCAAACAGTTGAGCTCCTACGAGCAGTACTTC. This translates into CASKQLSSYEQYF. The V call is TRBV2, the J call TRBJ2-7; D call uncertain. The V gene lost 7 bases and the J gene lost 0 bases, with 10 bases spanning the gap. This CDR3 region has 13 residues. The germline V gene encodes CDR1 SNHLY and CDR2 FYNNEI.

The chain combines TRBV5-1 with TRBJ2-6; D might be TRBD2 (6 bases). The CDR3 extends over 16 amino acids. V shed 0 bases and J shed 2 bases, with 9 bases lying between them. Germline V lookup: CDR1 SGHRS, CDR2 YFSETQ. The CDR3 coding sequence is TGCGCCAGCAGCTTGGGGGGGGTTGCTGGGGCCAACGTCCTGACTTTC. It yields the protein CASSLGGVAGANVLTF.

V usage is TRBV5-1 and J usage is TRBJ1-1; D is undetermined. The CDR3 runs to 14 residues. Germline CDR1 and CDR2: SGHRS and YFSETQ. V was cut by 0 bases and J by 2 bases, with 8 bases left in between. CDR3 nucleotide sequence: TGCGCCAGCAGCTTGGTGGCCGCCAACACTGAAGCTTTCTTT. This encodes CASSLVAANTEAFF. Based on the CDR3 plus reference TRBV5-1 and TRBJ1-1, the full variable domain is KAGVTQTPRYLIKTRGQQVTLSCSPISGHRSVSWYQQTPGQGLQFLFEYFSETQRNKGNFPGRFSGRQFSNSRSEMNVSTLELGDSALYLCASSLVAANTEAFFGQGTRLTVV.

This clone was detected a few times. This rearrangement joins TRBV25-1 to TRBJ2-1; 11 positions match TRBD1. The J segment lost 4 bases and the V segment lost 4 bases, leaving 9 bases of the junction unmatched. CDR1 is MGHDK and CDR2 is SYGVNS in the germline V gene. The CDR3 is 17 amino acids. CDR3 DNA: TGTGCCAGCAGTGGGACAGGGGGCGTAGGGATTTACAATGAGCAGTTCTTC. It specifies CASSGTGGVGIYNEQFF.

The chain is built from TRBV27 and TRBJ2-5; TRBD2 matches 12 bases. From germline, CDR1 is MNHEY and CDR2 SMNVEV (reference sequence). The V and J ends lost 6 bases and 3 bases, in that order; junction bases with no gene match: 5. This CDR3 region has 15 residues. The CDR3: CASRLAGGPKETQYF. The CDR3 bases are TGTGCCAGCAGGCTAGCGGGGGGGCCTAAAGAGACCCAGTACTTC.

The chain couples TRBV19 to TRBJ1-2, with a possible D match to TRBD1 (5 bases). Trimming removed 3 bases from V and 8 bases from J, with 19 bases in between. Germline V CDR1 and CDR2: LNHDA, SQIVND (reference sequence). CDR3 size: 15 residues. The CDR3 protein is CASSIGTGVAGGYTF. For the CDR3, the DNA is TGTGCCAGTAGTATCGGGACCGGAGTTGCGGGAGGCTACACCTTC. Filled out from reference TRBV19 and TRBJ1-2, the complete variable domain reads DGGITQSPKYLFRKEGQNVTLSCEQNLNHDAMYWYRQDPGQGLRLIYYSQIVNDFQKGDIAEGYSVSREKKESFPLTVTSAQKNPTAFYLCASSIGTGVAGGYTFGSGTRLTVV.

The CDR3 nucleotides read TGCGCCAGCAGCCACGGGACAGGGGAAGTGGAGCGCGATCAGCCCCAGCATTTT. Amino acids: CASSHGTGEVERDQPQHF. The chain couples TRBV4-1 to TRBJ1-5; TRBD1 matches at 10 bases. This CDR3 is 18 amino acids long. V lost 3 bases to trimming and J lost 5 bases; unmatched junction nucleotides: 13. Germline V lookup: CDR1 MGHRA, CDR2 YSYEKL.